The present entry profiles one T cell receptor (beta chain) with its context. The PCR used 60 V beta and 13 J beta primers. Clones were sequenced by immunoSEQ multiplex PCR, and TCRdb holds only the in-frame ones, with some missing. This sample has about 10,000 clones, with more than 75% found just once. The sample is drawn from a study of glioma-infiltrating T cells after dendritic cell vaccination. Study as a whole: Dendritic cell vaccine was injected intradermally three times, biweekly.

Trimming shortened V by 0 bases and J by 2 bases, and 13 bases separated the two germline ends. From germline, CDR1 is LNHNV and CDR2 YYDKDF (reference sequence). The CDR3 is 16 residues long. Indicated time point: after dendritic cell vaccination, including at tumor progression/relapse. This chain connects TRBV15 to TRBJ1-1; no firm D call. The sample was blood, taken after dendritic cell vaccination. The source of this sequence is a human donor with glioblastoma. CDR3 protein: CATSRDLVAVNTEAFF. The DNA of the CDR3 is TGTGCCACCAGCAGAGATCTGGTTGCAGTAAACACTGAAGCTTTCTTT.